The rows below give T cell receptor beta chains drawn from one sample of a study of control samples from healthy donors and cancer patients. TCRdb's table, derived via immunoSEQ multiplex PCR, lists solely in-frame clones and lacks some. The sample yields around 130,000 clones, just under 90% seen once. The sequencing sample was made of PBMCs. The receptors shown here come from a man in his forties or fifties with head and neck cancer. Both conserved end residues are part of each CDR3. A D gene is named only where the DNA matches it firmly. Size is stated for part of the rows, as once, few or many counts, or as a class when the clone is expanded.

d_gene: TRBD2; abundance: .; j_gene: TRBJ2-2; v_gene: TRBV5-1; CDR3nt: TGCGCCAGCAGCTTGGATTCCGCGGGGGGGCCCAATCCTCACACCGGGGAGCTGTTTTTT; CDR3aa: CASSLDSAGGPNPHTGELFF
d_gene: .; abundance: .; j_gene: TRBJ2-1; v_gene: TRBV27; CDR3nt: TGTGCCAGCAGCCTCGTTGGTGAGCAGTTCTTC; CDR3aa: CASSLVGEQFF
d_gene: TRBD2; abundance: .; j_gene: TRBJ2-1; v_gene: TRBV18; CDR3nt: TGTGCCAGCTCACCACCGTTTAGCGGGGGGTCCAATGAGCAGTTCTTC; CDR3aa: CASSPPFSGGSNEQFF
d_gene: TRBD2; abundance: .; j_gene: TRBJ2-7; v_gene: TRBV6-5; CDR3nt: TGTGCCAGCAGTTATTTACTAGCGGGAAACTACGAGCAGTACTTC; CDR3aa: CASSYLLAGNYEQYF
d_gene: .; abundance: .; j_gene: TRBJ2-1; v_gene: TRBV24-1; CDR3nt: TGTGCCACCAGTGATTTGCATGCGGATAGTTACAATGAGCAGTTCTTC; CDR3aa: CATSDLHADSYNEQFF
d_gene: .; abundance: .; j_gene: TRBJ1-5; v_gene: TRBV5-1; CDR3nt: TGCGCCAGCAGCCCGGGACAATATAGCAATCAGCCCCAGCATTTT; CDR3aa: CASSPGQYSNQPQHF
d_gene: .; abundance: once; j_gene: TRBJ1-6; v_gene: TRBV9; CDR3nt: TGTGCCAGCAGCGTAGACGGATATAATTCACCCCTCCACTTT; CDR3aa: CASSVDGYNSPLHF
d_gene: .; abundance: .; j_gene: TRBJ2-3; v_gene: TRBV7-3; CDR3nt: TGTGCCAGCAGCTTGGGGGGGCGAGATACGCAGTATTTT; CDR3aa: CASSLGGRDTQYF
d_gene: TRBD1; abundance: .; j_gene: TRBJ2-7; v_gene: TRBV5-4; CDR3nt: TGTGCCAGCAGCCATAGACAGGGGGCCATGAGCTCCTACGAGCAGTACTTC; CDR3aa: CASSHRQGAMSSYEQYF
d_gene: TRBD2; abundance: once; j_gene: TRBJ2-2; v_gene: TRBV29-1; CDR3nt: TGCAGCGTTAGTGGTAGCGGGAGGGCCGGGGAGCTGTTTTTT; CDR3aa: CSVSGSGRAGELFF
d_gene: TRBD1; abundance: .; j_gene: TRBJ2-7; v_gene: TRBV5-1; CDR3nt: TGCGCCAGCAGCTCAACAGGGGGCAGGGAGCAGTACTTC; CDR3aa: CASSSTGGREQYF
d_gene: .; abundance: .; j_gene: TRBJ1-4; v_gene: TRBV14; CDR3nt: TGTGCCAGCAGCCAATATGGACAGCCTAATGAAAAACTGTTTTTT; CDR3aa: CASSQYGQPNEKLFF
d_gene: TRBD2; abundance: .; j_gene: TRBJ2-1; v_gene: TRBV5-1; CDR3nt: TGCGCCAGCAGCTTGGCCATTAGCGGGGTAAATGAGCAGTTCTTC; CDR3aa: CASSLAISGVNEQFF
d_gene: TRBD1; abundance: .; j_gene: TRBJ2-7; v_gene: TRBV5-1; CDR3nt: TGCGCCAGCAGCAAAGATTTGACAGGGTTCGACGAGCAGTACTTC; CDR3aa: CASSKDLTGFDEQYF
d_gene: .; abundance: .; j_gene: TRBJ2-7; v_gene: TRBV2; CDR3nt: TGTGCCAGCAAAACAGGGGAAGCGGGCTACGAGCAGTACTTC; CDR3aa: CASKTGEAGYEQYF
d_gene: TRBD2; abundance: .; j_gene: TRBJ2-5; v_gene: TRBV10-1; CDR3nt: TGCGCCAGCAGTGAGGGTAGGAGCGGGAGCGGAGAGACCCAGTACTTC; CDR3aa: CASSEGRSGSGETQYF
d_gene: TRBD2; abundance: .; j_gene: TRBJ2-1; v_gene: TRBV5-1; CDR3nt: TGCGCCAGCAGCCGTGGGACTAGCGGGGGTTATGAGCAGTTCTTC; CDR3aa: CASSRGTSGGYEQFF
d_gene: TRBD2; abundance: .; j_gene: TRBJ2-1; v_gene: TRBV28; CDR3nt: TGTGCCAGCAGTTCGACTAGCGGGGGGAGCTCCTACAATGAGCAGTTCTTC; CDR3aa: CASSSTSGGSSYNEQFF
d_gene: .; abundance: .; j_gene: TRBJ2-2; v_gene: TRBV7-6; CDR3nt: TGTGCCAGCAGCTTAACTAGCGGGGAGCTGTTTTTT; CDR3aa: CASSLTSGELFF
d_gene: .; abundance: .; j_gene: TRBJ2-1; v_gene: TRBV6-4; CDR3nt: TGTGCCAGCAGTGAGGGTAGCGGTTCTTTGTATGAGCAGTTCTTC; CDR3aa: CASSEGSGSLYEQFF
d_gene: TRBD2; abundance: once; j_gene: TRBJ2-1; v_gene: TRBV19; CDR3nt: TGTGCCAGTAGTATTAGCGGGAGATGGGACAATGAGCAGTTCTTC; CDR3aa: CASSISGRWDNEQFF
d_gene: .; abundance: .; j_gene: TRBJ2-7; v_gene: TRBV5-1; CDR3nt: TGCGCCAGCAGCCCGGGACTGTCTACCGCCTACGAGCAGTACTTC; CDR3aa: CASSPGLSTAYEQYF
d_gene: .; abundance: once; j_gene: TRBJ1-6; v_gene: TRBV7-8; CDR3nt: TGTGCCAGCAGCCAGACCAGATCCTATAATTCACCCCTCCACTTT; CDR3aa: CASSQTRSYNSPLHF
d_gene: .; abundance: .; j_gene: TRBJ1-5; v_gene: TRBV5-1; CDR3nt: TGCGCCAGCAGCCCCGCGGAGGGTAGTAGCAATCAGCCCCAGCATTTT; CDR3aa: CASSPAEGSSNQPQHF
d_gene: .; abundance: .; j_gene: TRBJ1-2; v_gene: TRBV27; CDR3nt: TGTGCCAGCAGTTTAATAAGGGACGCTCTGCATGGCTACACCTTC; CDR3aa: CASSLIRDALHGYTF
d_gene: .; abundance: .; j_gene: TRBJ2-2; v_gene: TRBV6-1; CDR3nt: TGTGCCAGCAGTAGTTCAGAATACACCGGGGAGCTGTTTTTT; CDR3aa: CASSSSEYTGELFF
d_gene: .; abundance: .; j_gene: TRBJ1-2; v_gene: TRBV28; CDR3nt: TGTGCCAGCAGTTTAACAGGGACTGGATATGGCTACACCTTC; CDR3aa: CASSLTGTGYGYTF
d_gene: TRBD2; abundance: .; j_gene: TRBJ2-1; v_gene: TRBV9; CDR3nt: TGTGCCAGCAGCGTAGAGGCGGGGGGGTGGTACAATGAGCAGTTCTTC; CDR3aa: CASSVEAGGWYNEQFF
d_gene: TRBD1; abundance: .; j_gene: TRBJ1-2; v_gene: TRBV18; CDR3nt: TGTGCCAGCTCACCGAGCACGGACAGGGGGATGTATGGCTACACCTTC; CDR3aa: CASSPSTDRGMYGYTF
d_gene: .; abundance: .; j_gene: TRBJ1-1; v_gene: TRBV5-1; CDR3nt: TGCGCCAGCAGCCCGGGTCGGGGGGGAGCCCTGGAAGCTTTCTTT; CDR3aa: CASSPGRGGALEAFF
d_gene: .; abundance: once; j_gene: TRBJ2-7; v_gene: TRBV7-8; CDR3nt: TGTGCCAGCAGCTTAGACGAAAAAGCCTACGAGCAGTACTTC; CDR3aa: CASSLDEKAYEQYF
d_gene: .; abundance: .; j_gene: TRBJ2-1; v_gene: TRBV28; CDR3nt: TGTGCCAGCACCGAGGGCTCCCTTTACAATGAGCAGTTCTTC; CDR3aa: CASTEGSLYNEQFF
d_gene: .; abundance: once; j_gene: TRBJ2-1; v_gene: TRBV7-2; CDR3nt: TGTGCCAGCAGCCACGGTCTCTCCTACAATGAGCAGTTCTTC; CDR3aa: CASSHGLSYNEQFF
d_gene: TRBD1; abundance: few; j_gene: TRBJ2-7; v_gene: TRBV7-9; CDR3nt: TGTGCCAGCAGCCGCGGGACAGGGGACCCTAGAAGCTCCTACGAGCAGTACTTC; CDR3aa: CASSRGTGDPRSSYEQYF
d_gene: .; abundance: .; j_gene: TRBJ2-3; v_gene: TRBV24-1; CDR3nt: TGTGCCACCAGTGATTGGCGCAGATTCACAGATACGCAGTATTTT; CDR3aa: CATSDWRRFTDTQYF
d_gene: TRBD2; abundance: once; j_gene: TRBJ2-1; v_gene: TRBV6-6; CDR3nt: TGTGCCAGCAGTCAGAAGCGGGGGCTGATCTACAATGAGCAGTTCTTC; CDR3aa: CASSQKRGLIYNEQFF
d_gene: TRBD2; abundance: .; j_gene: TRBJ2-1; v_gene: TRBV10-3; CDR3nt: TGTGCCATCAGTCAGGATTGGACTAGTGAGGAGATGAGCTCCTACAATGAGCAGTTCTTC; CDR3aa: CAISQDWTSEEMSSYNEQFF
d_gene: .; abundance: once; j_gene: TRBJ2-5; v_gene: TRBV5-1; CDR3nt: TGCGCCAGCAGCAAGGAAGAGACCCAGTACTTC; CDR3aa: CASSKEETQYF
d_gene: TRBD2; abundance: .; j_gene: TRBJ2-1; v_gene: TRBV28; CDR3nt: TGTGCCAGCAGGCATAGGGGGACTAGCGGGAGCCATGAGCAGTTCTTC; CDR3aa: CASRHRGTSGSHEQFF
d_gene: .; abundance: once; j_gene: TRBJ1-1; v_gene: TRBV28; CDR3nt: TGTGCCAGCAGACAGGCGACGCAAGCTTTCTTT; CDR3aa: CASRQATQAFF
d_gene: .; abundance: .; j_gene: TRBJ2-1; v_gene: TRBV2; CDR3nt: TGTGCCAGCAGTTCGACTACTCGCGACAATGAGCAGTTCTTC; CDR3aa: CASSSTTRDNEQFF
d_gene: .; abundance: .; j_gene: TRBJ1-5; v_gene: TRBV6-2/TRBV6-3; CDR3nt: TGTGCCAGCAGCAAGGATCCGGGCAATCAGCCCCAGCATTTT; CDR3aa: CASSKDPGNQPQHF
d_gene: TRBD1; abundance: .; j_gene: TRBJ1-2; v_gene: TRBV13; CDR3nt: TGTGCCAGCAGCGCCCAGACGGACAGGGACTATGGCTACACCTTC; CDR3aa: CASSAQTDRDYGYTF
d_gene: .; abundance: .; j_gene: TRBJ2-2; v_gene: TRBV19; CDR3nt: TGTGCCAGTAGCGCCCCGACGAGGGGGACCGGGGAGCTGTTTTTT; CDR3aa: CASSAPTRGTGELFF
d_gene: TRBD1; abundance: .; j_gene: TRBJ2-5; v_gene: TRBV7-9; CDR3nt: TGTGCCAGCAGCTCGTCGACAGGGCGAGAGACCCAGTACTTC; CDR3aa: CASSSSTGRETQYF
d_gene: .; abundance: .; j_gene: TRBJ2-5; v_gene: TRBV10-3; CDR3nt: TGTGCCACCGTTGAGGGGGAGACCCAGTACTTC; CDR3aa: CATVEGETQYF
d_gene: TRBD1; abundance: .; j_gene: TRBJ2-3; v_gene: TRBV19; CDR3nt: TGTGCCAGTAGAGACGGACAGGGAGTGGCGGATACGCAGTATTTT; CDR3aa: CASRDGQGVADTQYF
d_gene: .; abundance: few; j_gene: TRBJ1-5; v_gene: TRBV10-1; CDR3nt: TGCGCCAGCAGTGGAGGGTCGCGGAGCCTCCGACCCAATCAGCCCCAGCATTTT; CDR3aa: CASSGGSRSLRPNQPQHF
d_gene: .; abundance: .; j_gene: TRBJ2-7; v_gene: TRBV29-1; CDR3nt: TGCAGCGTTGAGTCGCTCTCCTACGAGCAGTACTTC; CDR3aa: CSVESLSYEQYF
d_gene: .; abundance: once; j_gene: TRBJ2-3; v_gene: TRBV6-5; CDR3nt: TGTGCCAGCGCCTCAGGGAATACGCAGTATTTT; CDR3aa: CASASGNTQYF
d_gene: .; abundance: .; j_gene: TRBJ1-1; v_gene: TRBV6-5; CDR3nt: TGTGCCAGCAAAAGGGCTAACACTGAAGCTTTCTTT; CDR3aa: CASKRANTEAFF
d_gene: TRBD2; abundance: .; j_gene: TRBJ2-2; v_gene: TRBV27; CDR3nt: TGTGCCAGCAGTTTCAAGGCGGGAGGGAACACCGGGGAGCTGTTTTTT; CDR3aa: CASSFKAGGNTGELFF